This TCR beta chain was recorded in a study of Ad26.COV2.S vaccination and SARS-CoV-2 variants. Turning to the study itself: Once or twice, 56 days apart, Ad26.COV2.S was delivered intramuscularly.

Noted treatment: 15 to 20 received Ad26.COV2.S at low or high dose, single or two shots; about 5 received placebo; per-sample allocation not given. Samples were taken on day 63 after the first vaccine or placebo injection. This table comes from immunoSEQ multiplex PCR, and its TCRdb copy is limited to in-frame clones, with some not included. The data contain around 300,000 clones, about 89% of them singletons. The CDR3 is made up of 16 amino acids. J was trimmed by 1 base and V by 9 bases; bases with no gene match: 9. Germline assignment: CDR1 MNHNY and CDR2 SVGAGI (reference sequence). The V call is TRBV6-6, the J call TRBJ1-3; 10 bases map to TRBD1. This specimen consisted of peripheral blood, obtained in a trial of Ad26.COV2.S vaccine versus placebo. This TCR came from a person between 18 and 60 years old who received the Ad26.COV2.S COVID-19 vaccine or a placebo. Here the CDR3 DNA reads TGTGCCAGTGGAGGGACAGGGGATGAATCTGGAAACACCATATATTTT. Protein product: CASGGTGDESGNTIYF.